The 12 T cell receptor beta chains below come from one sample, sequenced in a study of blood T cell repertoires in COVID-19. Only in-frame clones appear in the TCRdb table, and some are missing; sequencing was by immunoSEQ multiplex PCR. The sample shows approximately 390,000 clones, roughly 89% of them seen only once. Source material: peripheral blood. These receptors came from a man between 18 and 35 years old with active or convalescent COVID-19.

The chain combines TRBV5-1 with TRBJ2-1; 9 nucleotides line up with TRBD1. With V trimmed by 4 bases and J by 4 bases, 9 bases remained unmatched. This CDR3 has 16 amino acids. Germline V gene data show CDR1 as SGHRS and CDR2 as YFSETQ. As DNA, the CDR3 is TGCGCCAGCAGCGACCCCGGGACAGGGAAGTACAATGAGCAGTTCTTC. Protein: CASSDPGTGKYNEQFF.

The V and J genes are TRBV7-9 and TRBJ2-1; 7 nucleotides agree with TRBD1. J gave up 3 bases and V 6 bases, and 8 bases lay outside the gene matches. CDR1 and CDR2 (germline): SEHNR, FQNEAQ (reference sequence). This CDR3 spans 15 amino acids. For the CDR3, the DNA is TGTGCCAGCAGATCTCCGGGACAGAACTACAATGAGCAGTTCTTC. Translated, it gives CASRSPGQNYNEQFF.

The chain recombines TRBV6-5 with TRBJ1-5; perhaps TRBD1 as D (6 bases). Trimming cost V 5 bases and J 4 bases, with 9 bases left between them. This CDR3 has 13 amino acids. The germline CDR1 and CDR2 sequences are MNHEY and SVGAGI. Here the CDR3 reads CASSRQENQPQHF. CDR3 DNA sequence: TGTGCCAGCAGTCGACAGGAGAATCAGCCCCAGCATTTT.

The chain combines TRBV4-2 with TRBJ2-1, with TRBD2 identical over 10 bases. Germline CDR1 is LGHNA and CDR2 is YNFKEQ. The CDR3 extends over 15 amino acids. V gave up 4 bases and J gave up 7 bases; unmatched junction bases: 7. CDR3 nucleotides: TGTGCCAGCAGCCGACCTAGCGGGAGAGTGAATGAGCAGTTCTTC. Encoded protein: CASSRPSGRVNEQFF.

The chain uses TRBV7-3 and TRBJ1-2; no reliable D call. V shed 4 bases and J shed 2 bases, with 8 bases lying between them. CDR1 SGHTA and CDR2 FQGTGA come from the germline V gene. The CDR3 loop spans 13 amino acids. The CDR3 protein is CASSSSANYGYTF. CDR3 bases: TGTGCCAGCAGCTCCAGCGCCAACTATGGCTACACCTTC.

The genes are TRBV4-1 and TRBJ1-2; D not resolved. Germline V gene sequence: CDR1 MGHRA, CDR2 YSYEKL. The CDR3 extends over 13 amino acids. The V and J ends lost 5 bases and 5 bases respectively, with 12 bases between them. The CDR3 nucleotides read TGCGCCAGCAGCTTTCGACCGGGTTATGGCTACACCTTC. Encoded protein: CASSFRPGYGYTF.

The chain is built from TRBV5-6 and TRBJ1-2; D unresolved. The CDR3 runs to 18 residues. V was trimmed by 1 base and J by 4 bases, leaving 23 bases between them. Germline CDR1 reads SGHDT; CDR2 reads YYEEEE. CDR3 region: CASSLWLGAGAFGYGYTF. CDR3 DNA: TGTGCCAGCAGCTTGTGGCTGGGTGCTGGAGCCTTCGGCTATGGCTACACCTTC.

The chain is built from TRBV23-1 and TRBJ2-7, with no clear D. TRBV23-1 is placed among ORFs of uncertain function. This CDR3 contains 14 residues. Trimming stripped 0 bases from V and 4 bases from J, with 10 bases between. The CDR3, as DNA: TGCGCCAGCAGTCAATCGGCGACACGGTACGAGCAGTACTTC. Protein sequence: CASSQSATRYEQYF.

CDR3 amino acids: CASSQLAGSYEQYF. In DNA form, the CDR3 reads TGTGCCAGCAGTCAGCTAGCGGGCTCCTACGAGCAGTACTTC. J is TRBJ2-7 and V is TRBV6-5; 8 bases match TRBD2. The CDR3 spans 14 residues. Germline trimming cut 5 bases from V and 0 bases from J; bases unmatched to any gene: 3. The germline V gene has CDR1 MNHEY and CDR2 SVGAGI.

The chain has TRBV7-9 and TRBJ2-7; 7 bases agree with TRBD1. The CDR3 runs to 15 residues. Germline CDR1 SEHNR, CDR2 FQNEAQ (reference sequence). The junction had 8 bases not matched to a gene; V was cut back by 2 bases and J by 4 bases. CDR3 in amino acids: CASSLRGGAVYEQYF. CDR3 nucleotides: TGTGCCAGCAGCTTAAGAGGGGGCGCGGTGTACGAGCAGTACTTC. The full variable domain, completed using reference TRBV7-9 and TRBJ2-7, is DTGVSQNPRHKITKRGQNVTFRCDPISEHNRLYWYRQTLGQGPEFLTYFQNEAQLEKSRLLSDRFSAERPKGSFSTLEIQRTEQGDSAMYLCASSLRGGAVYEQYFGPGTRLTVT.

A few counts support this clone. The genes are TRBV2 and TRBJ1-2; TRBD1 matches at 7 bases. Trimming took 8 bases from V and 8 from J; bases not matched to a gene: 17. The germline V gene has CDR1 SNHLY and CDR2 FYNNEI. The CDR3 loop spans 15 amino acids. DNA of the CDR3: TGTGCCAGCGTACTTACCGGAAGGACAGGCCAGGGCTACACCTTC. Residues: CASVLTGRTGQGYTF.

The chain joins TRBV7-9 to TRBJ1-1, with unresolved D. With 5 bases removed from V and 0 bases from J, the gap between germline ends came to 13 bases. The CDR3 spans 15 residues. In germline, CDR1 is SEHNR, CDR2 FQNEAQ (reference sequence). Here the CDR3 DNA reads TGTGCCAGCAGCCTTCCGGGATCGATGAACACTGAAGCTTTCTTT. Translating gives CASSLPGSMNTEAFF.